This T cell receptor (beta chain) is drawn from a study of early T cells in non-severe SARS-CoV-2 infection. Overall study context: Investigators sequenced bulk RNA drawn from unsorted whole blood, and chains remained unpaired.

This clonotype appeared many times. Its specificity is unknown. General study results and limits: A preference for anti-spike CD8 responses marked VDJdb matching, which missed private and CD4 specificities.

Germline values: CDR1 SGHAT, CDR2 FQNNGV. The V end lost 0 bases, the J end lost 5 bases, and 7 bases lay between the germline ends. The CDR3 length is 13 residues. Unique molecular identifiers were attached to individual cDNA molecules. Via MiXCR, TCRdb re-called the 5' RACE reads, giving one row per CDR3 protein. Of tens of thousands of distinct CDR3 sequences listed, under 9.5% were seen once; the top ten hold roughly 6%. This TCR came from an adult who was a healthcare worker with PCR-confirmed SARS-CoV-2 infection or an uninfected control (not recorded which). Sample: whole blood. J is TRBJ1-2 and V is TRBV11-2; D not certain. The CDR3 here is CASSLDSQYGYTF. The CDR3 DNA sequence: TGTGCCAGCAGCTTAGATAGCCAGTATGGCTACACCTTC.